This is a list of T cell receptor beta chains from one sample in a study of cytomegalovirus exposure and HLA in healthy donors. Produced via immunoSEQ multiplex PCR; TCRdb's table is partial and in-frame only. The sample shows under 200,000 clones, around 80% of them seen only once. Input material: PBMCs. All receptors come from a man aged 35-49 years in good health and CMV-seropositive. CDR3s include the opening cysteine and the closing phenylalanine or tryptophan. The D gene is left open where the match is weak. Where a row states a size, it is once, few, many or the class of an expanded clone; other rows omit it.

.	16	TRBJ2-2	TRBD2	TRBV4-3	CASSQDLAGPTGELFF	TGCGCCAGCAGCCAAGATCTAGCGGGACCTACCGGGGAGCTGTTTTTT
.	15	TRBJ2-7	TRBD1	TRBV19	CASSITGTDPYEQYF	TGTGCCAGTAGTATTACCGGGACAGACCCCTACGAGCAGTACTTC
.	14	TRBJ2-5	.	TRBV15	CATSRGQAQETQYF	TGTGCCACCAGCAGAGGACAGGCCCAAGAGACCCAGTACTTC
.	12	TRBJ1-5	.	TRBV19	CASSIGSGPQHF	TGTGCCAGTAGTATCGGCAGCGGGCCCCAGCATTTT
.	17	TRBJ2-5	TRBD2	TRBV5-4	CASSLGGLAGARETQYF	TGTGCCAGCAGCTTGGGGGGACTAGCGGGAGCACGAGAGACCCAGTACTTC
once	16	TRBJ1-5	TRBD1	TRBV15	CATSSSRDRANQPQHF	TGTGCCACCAGCAGCTCCCGAGACAGGGCCAATCAGCCCCAGCATTTT
once	12	TRBJ1-2	.	TRBV23-1	CASSLLRGGYTF	TGCGCCAGCAGTCTCCTCAGAGGAGGCTACACCTTC
.	18	TRBJ2-3	TRBD2	TRBV4-2	CASSQGLAGGSAPDTQYF	TGTGCCAGCAGCCAAGGACTAGCGGGAGGGAGCGCCCCAGATACGCAGTATTTT
.	18	TRBJ2-1	TRBD2	TRBV28	CASSFTSGRADSYNEQFF	TGTGCCAGCAGTTTTACCAGCGGGAGGGCCGATTCCTACAATGAGCAGTTCTTC
.	15	TRBJ2-5	.	TRBV7-3	CASSSLAAPQETQYF	TGTGCCAGCAGCTCGCTAGCCGCCCCCCAAGAGACCCAGTACTTC
.	12	TRBJ2-5	.	TRBV5-1	CASSSGQETQYF	TGCGCCAGCAGCTCCGGCCAAGAGACCCAGTACTTC
.	14	TRBJ1-3	.	TRBV5-1	CASSPGQTGNTIYF	TGCGCCAGCAGCCCTGGACAGACTGGAAACACCATATATTTT
.	15	TRBJ1-2	.	TRBV2	CASTRGGEPNYGYTF	TGTGCCAGCACCCGCGGAGGGGAACCTAACTATGGCTACACCTTC
once	13	TRBJ2-7	.	TRBV25-1	CASNGLGVGEQYF	TGTGCCAGCAACGGCCTAGGGGTCGGCGAGCAGTACTTC
.	15	TRBJ1-5	TRBD1	TRBV27	CASRPGTGGSQPQHF	TGTGCCAGCAGACCCGGGACAGGGGGATCCCAGCCCCAGCATTTT
.	16	TRBJ1-2	.	TRBV6-1	CASSDILRRTLYGYTF	TGTGCCAGCAGTGACATCCTCCGCAGGACTCTCTATGGCTACACCTTC
.	14	TRBJ2-7	TRBD2	TRBV29-1	CSVGWRGGSYEQYF	TGCAGCGTTGGGTGGCGCGGGGGCTCCTACGAGCAGTACTTC
.	13	TRBJ2-7	.	TRBV7-6	CASSVDTYYEQYF	TGTGCCAGCAGCGTGGACACTTACTACGAGCAGTACTTC
.	11	TRBJ2-7	.	TRBV10-3	CAISARGEQYF	TGTGCCATCAGTGCCCGGGGGGAGCAGTACTTC
.	16	TRBJ2-2	TRBD2	TRBV15	CATSRELAGVVGELFF	TGTGCCACCAGCAGAGAACTAGCGGGAGTGGTCGGGGAGCTGTTTTTT
.	14	TRBJ1-2	.	TRBV4-2	CASSQDGRAGGYTF	TGTGCCAGCAGCCAAGATGGCAGGGCGGGGGGCTACACCTTC
.	12	TRBJ1-2	TRBD1	TRBV10-3	CAIRGTGHGYTF	TGTGCCATCAGGGGGACAGGGCATGGCTACACCTTC
.	14	TRBJ2-5	.	TRBV15	CATSTGPAGETQYF	TGTGCCACCAGCACCGGGCCAGCGGGAGAGACCCAGTACTTC
.	15	TRBJ2-1	.	TRBV11-2	CASSPQGRVYNEQFF	TGTGCCAGCAGCCCCCAGGGGCGCGTCTACAATGAGCAGTTCTTC
.	14	TRBJ2-1	.	TRBV11-2	CASSSSGSYNEQFF	TGTGCCAGCAGTAGTAGTGGCTCCTACAATGAGCAGTTCTTC
.	15	TRBJ2-2	TRBD2	TRBV10-3	CAINEAGPITGELFF	TGTGCCATCAATGAAGCGGGACCTATCACCGGGGAGCTGTTTTTT
once	15	TRBJ2-1	.	TRBV28	CASNSGGVSSNEQFF	TGTGCCAGCAATTCCGGCGGGGTTTCGAGCAATGAGCAGTTCTTC
.	13	TRBJ2-7	.	TRBV14	CASSQVVGGEQYF	TGTGCCAGCAGCCAAGTGGTAGGGGGCGAGCAGTACTTC
.	14	TRBJ2-7	TRBD1	TRBV4-1	CASTTGTGTYEQYF	TGCGCCAGCACCACCGGGACAGGGACCTACGAGCAGTACTTC
once	12	TRBJ1-1	.	TRBV6-1	CASSKTGIEAFF	TGTGCCAGCAGCAAAACAGGGATTGAAGCTTTCTTT
few	16	TRBJ1-3	.	TRBV6-1	CASSEWGQGSGNTIYF	TGTGCCAGCAGTGAATGGGGGCAGGGCTCTGGAAACACCATATATTTT
.	15	TRBJ1-2	.	TRBV28	CASSLSGNRGYGYTF	TGTGCCAGCAGTTTATCAGGGAATCGCGGCTATGGCTACACCTTC